A single sample is the source of the 15 T cell receptor beta chains below, sequenced in a study of cytomegalovirus exposure and HLA in healthy donors. Vbeta (60) and Jbeta (13) primers were used in the PCR. Only in-frame clones appear in the TCRdb table, and some are missing; sequencing was by immunoSEQ multiplex PCR. This table holds 210,000 or so clones, roughly 90% found once. The specimen sequenced was PBMCs. Receptor source: a woman under 30 in good health and CMV-seronegative.

J is TRBJ2-2 and V is TRBV5-6; TRBD1 matches at 9 bases. CDR3 length: 15 amino acids. Germline V gene lookup returns CDR1 SGHDT and CDR2 YYEEEE. After removal of 3 bases from V and 1 base from J, the junction contained 1 base not matched to a gene. Here the CDR3 DNA reads TGTGCCAGCAGCTGGACAGGGGTGAACACCGGGGAGCTGTTTTTT. Encoded protein: CASSWTGVNTGELFF.

The chain joins TRBV27 to TRBJ2-7; 9 nucleotides align to TRBD2. The CDR3 spans 14 residues. Germline V gives CDR1 MNHEY, CDR2 SMNVEV (reference sequence). V was pared by 4 bases and J by 6 bases, with 7 bases of the junction left unmatched. This CDR3 is CASSYLAGVVEQYF. CDR3 DNA: TGTGCCAGCAGTTACTTAGCGGGAGTGGTCGAGCAGTACTTC.

This chain joins TRBV5-4 and TRBJ1-1; 8 nucleotides line up with TRBD1. CDR1 and CDR2 from the germline V gene are SGHNT and YYREEE (reference sequence). The CDR3 consists of 15 residues. The junction had 6 bases not matched to a gene; V was cut back by 4 bases and J by 1 base. DNA of the CDR3: TGTGCCAGCAGCCCACAGGGGGGAGGGAACACTGAAGCTTTCTTT. This codes for CASSPQGGGNTEAFF.

The J gene is TRBJ2-5, the V gene TRBV7-2; maybe TRBD2 (5 bases). Trimming pared 5 bases from V and 5 bases from J, leaving 15 bases between. Germline-derived CDR1 and CDR2 are SGHTA and FQGNSA. The CDR3 is 14 residues long. For the CDR3, the DNA is TGTGCCAGCAGCCGAGGGTCAGGTTGGGAGACCCAGTACTTC. Its protein is CASSRGSGWETQYF.

The chain has TRBV5-1 and TRBJ2-5; 7 positions agree with TRBD2. Germline V lookup: CDR1 SGHRS, CDR2 YFSETQ. CDR3 length: 15 residues. V shed 0 bases and J 5 bases; nucleotides not matched to a gene: 7. CDR3 loop: CASSLGLAVAETQYF. The CDR3 DNA follows: TGCGCCAGCAGCTTGGGACTAGCTGTCGCTGAGACCCAGTACTTC.

This chain joins TRBV4-1 and TRBJ2-5; 9 nucleotides match TRBD2. CDR3 length equals 20 residues. With 3 bases clipped from V and 2 bases from J, the junction kept 19 bases outside the gene matches. Per the germline V gene, CDR1 is MGHRA and CDR2 is YSYEKL. CDR3 coding DNA: TGCGCCAGCAGCCATAGCCGCGGGGGGGCCTCGCTCGTTGGTCAAGAGACCCAGTACTTC. Translating gives CASSHSRGGASLVGQETQYF.

This clone was recorded only once. The rearrangement joins TRBV4-3 to TRBJ2-3; 7 nucleotides line up with TRBD1. Trimming cost V 0 bases and J 1 base; bases outside gene matches: 13. Per germline, CDR1 LGHNA and CDR2 YSLEER. The CDR3 runs 19 residues. The CDR3, as DNA: TGCGCCAGCAGCCAAGACGAACCCTTGGGTACAGGGGGCACAGATACGCAGTATTTT. Translating it yields CASSQDEPLGTGGTDTQYF.

The rearrangement links TRBV29-1 to TRBJ2-3; 9 nucleotides match TRBD2. The V gene end was trimmed by 2 bases and the J gene end by 4 bases; junction bases not matched to a gene: 7. Germline V gives CDR1 SQVTM, CDR2 ANQGSEA. The CDR3 runs to 15 residues. CDR3: CSVERSSGKSDTQYF. The CDR3 nucleotides read TGCAGCGTTGAAAGATCTAGCGGGAAATCAGATACGCAGTATTTT.

This clone has just a few counts. V and J are TRBV25-1 and TRBJ1-1; weak D call: TRBD1 (5 bases). The germline CDR1 and CDR2 sequences are MGHDK and SYGVNS. This CDR3 comprises 15 residues. Trimming shortened V by 0 bases and J by 2 bases, and 10 bases separated the two germline ends. The CDR3 reads CASSEYSGTNTEAFF. DNA of the CDR3: TGTGCCAGCAGTGAATATTCCGGGACTAACACTGAAGCTTTCTTT.

The DNA for the CDR3 is TGTGCCAGCAGTGCCGGACTAGCGGGGGTAGAGACCCAGTACTTC. It encodes CASSAGLAGVETQYF. The V gene is TRBV2, the J gene TRBJ2-5; 13 bases fit TRBD2. The CDR3 has 15 residues. CDR1 is SNHLY and CDR2 is FYNNEI in the germline V gene. J lost 4 bases, V lost 4 bases, and 3 bases had no gene match. Full variable domain (remainder filled in from reference TRBV2 and TRBJ2-5): EPEVTQTPSHQVTQMGQEVILRCVPISNHLYFYWYRQILGQKVEFLVSFYNNEISEKSEIFDDQFSVERPDGSNFTLKIRSTKLEDSAMYFCASSAGLAGVETQYFGPGTRLLVL.

Details on this clone: The junction departs from germline at one end; a sequencing error may be responsible. The chain employs TRBV7-9 and TRBJ2-3, with TRBD1 matching over 9 bases. Germline V gene lookup returns CDR1 SEHNR and CDR2 FQNEAQ (reference sequence). CDR3 length equals 16 residues. As DNA, the CDR3 is TGTTCCAGCAGCCTCAAGACAGGGGGGGCTAGGGATACGCAGTATTTT. Its protein is CSSSLKTGGARDTQYF.

The chain has TRBV5-1 and TRBJ2-1; 11 bases are shared with TRBD2. V lost 2 bases to trimming and J lost 0 bases; unmatched junction nucleotides: 7. Germline-derived CDR1 and CDR2 are SGHRS and YFSETQ. The CDR3 loop spans 18 amino acids. CDR3 nucleotide sequence: TGCGCCAGCAGCTTTAGTAGCGGGAGGGTAGGCTCCTACAATGAGCAGTTCTTC. Amino acid sequence: CASSFSSGRVGSYNEQFF.

The V call is TRBV5-6, the J call TRBJ1-2; tentative D call: TRBD1 (5 bases). The CDR3 is made up of 11 amino acids. V dropped 5 bases and J dropped 8 bases, with 10 bases sitting between them. Germline V gene data show CDR1 as SGHDT and CDR2 as YYEEEE. The CDR3 DNA sequence: TGTGCCAGCAGAGACGACAGCGGCTACACCTTC. It encodes CASRDDSGYTF.

In DNA, the CDR3 is TGTGCCAGCAGCGGGGGGGGAAGCACAGATACGCAGTATTTT. It yields the protein CASSGGGSTDTQYF. The chain joins TRBV11-3 to TRBJ2-3; 7 bases map to TRBD2. Germline V gives CDR1 SGHNT, CDR2 YENEEA. V lost 5 bases and J lost 0; bases outside the gene matches: 2. The CDR3 runs 14 residues.

The genes are TRBV9 and TRBJ2-1, with 10 bases aligning to TRBD2. V shed 1 base and J 4 bases; nucleotides not matched to a gene: 5. The CDR3 covers 16 residues. CDR1 SGDLS and CDR2 YYNGEE come from the germline V gene. The CDR3 protein is CASSVSLAGLYNEQFF. CDR3 DNA: TGTGCCAGCAGCGTATCACTAGCGGGGCTATACAATGAGCAGTTCTTC.